A selection of T cell receptor beta chains follows, all from one sample in a study of cytomegalovirus exposure and HLA in healthy donors. The data were produced by immunoSEQ multiplex PCR, yet TCRdb's version contains in-frame clones alone and is incomplete. In the table there are around 140,000 clones, over 70% of which are singletons. The sequencing input was PBMCs. Receptors originate from a woman aged 18-29 years in good health and CMV-seronegative. The CDR3 runs from the conserved cysteine through the conserved F or W. Fields, in order: D gene, clone size, V gene, J gene, CDR3 protein, CDR3 DNA. The D gene is left open where the match is weak. Rows may omit the clone size; those that give it use once, few, many or a size class.

NA	few	TRBV5-4	TRBJ2-7	CASSDSRAGQYF	TGTGCCAGCAGCGACAGCCGGGCAGGGCAGTACTTC
TRBD1	NA	TRBV7-9	TRBJ2-7	CASSLDDRGREQYF	TGTGCCAGCAGCTTAGATGACAGGGGACGCGAGCAGTACTTC
TRBD2	NA	TRBV29-1	TRBJ2-5	CSAEREAETQYF	TGCAGCGCAGAACGGGAGGCAGAGACCCAGTACTTC
TRBD1	NA	TRBV29-1	TRBJ1-2	CSAGDSSDYGYTF	TGCAGCGCCGGGGACAGTAGCGACTATGGCTACACCTTC
TRBD1	NA	TRBV19	TRBJ1-2	CASSIAPTGANYGYTF	TGTGCCAGTAGTATAGCACCGACAGGGGCGAACTATGGCTACACCTTC
NA	NA	TRBV7-9	TRBJ1-1	CASSPLWGGGGTEAFF	TGTGCCAGCAGCCCCCTCTGGGGTGGGGGCGGCACTGAAGCTTTCTTT
NA	once	TRBV7-9	TRBJ1-1	CASTPSEIPEAFF	TGTGCCAGCACCCCCTCTGAGATACCGGAAGCTTTCTTT
NA	NA	TRBV5-6	TRBJ2-2	CASSGATTGELFF	TGTGCCAGCAGCGGGGCGACTACCGGGGAGCTGTTTTTT
NA	NA	TRBV18	TRBJ2-5	CASSPRQGGTQETQYF	TGTGCCAGCTCACCAAGGCAGGGAGGGACACAAGAGACCCAGTACTTC
TRBD1	NA	TRBV5-5	TRBJ2-5	CASRTNDRVETQYF	TGTGCCAGCAGGACCAACGACAGGGTAGAGACCCAGTACTTC
NA	NA	TRBV30	TRBJ1-1	CAWSVSLNTEAFF	TGTGCCTGGAGTGTGTCCCTAAACACTGAAGCTTTCTTT
NA	NA	TRBV18	TRBJ2-5	CASSDPRSTQYF	TGTGCCAGCTCAGACCCTAGATCGACCCAGTACTTC
NA	NA	TRBV6-1	TRBJ2-1	CASSGNLDSTQFF	TGTGCCAGCAGTGGGAACCTAGACAGTACCCAGTTCTTC
TRBD2	NA	TRBV7-2	TRBJ2-1	CASILPRASGDNEQFF	TGTGCCAGCATCCTCCCTCGGGCTAGCGGTGACAATGAGCAGTTCTTC
TRBD2	few	TRBV30	TRBJ2-5	CAWSYSGATSVGTQYF	TGTGCCTGGTCATATAGCGGGGCCACTTCCGTGGGGACCCAGTACTTC
NA	NA	TRBV29-1	TRBJ2-7	CSGTGTREPYEQYF	TGCAGCGGGACAGGCACCCGGGAGCCCTACGAGCAGTACTTC
TRBD2	NA	TRBV6-1	TRBJ2-1	CASSPGLAGYDGEFF	TGTGCCAGCAGTCCCGGACTAGCGGGGTATGATGGTGAGTTCTTC
NA	NA	TRBV30	TRBJ2-3	CAWSDGSRDTQYF	TGTGCCTGGAGTGATGGGAGTAGGGATACGCAGTATTTT
TRBD1	few	TRBV7-9	TRBJ1-1	CASSPTGAYEAFF	TGTGCCAGCAGCCCGACAGGGGCTTATGAAGCTTTCTTT
NA	once	TRBV27	TRBJ1-2	CASSPAGFYGYTF	TGTGCCAGCAGTCCTGCGGGGTTCTATGGCTACACCTTC
TRBD2	NA	TRBV4-1	TRBJ2-1	CASSPQNLAGGPDEQFF	TGCGCCAGCAGCCCTCAAAACCTAGCGGGAGGGCCGGATGAGCAGTTCTTC
NA	NA	TRBV6-1	TRBJ1-1	CASKKGVTEAFF	TGTGCCAGCAAGAAGGGAGTCACTGAAGCTTTCTTT
TRBD2	few	TRBV7-9	TRBJ2-7	CASSHPRLAGSYEQYF	TGTGCCAGCAGCCACCCTCGACTAGCTGGGTCCTACGAGCAGTACTTC
NA	NA	TRBV30	TRBJ2-1	CAWGIGSSYNEQFF	TGTGCCTGGGGTATCGGGAGCTCCTACAATGAGCAGTTCTTC
NA	once	TRBV7-9	TRBJ2-5	CASSLGVGIETQYF	TGTGCCAGCAGCTTAGGCGTGGGCATAGAGACCCAGTACTTC
NA	many	TRBV6-4	TRBJ2-1	CASSDGSSYNEQFF	TGTGCCAGCAGTGACGGGAGCTCCTACAATGAGCAGTTCTTC
NA	NA	TRBV29-1	TRBJ2-1	CSVAGGQSSYNEQFF	TGCAGCGTCGCCGGGGGACAGAGCTCCTACAATGAGCAGTTCTTC
TRBD1	NA	TRBV9	TRBJ1-2	CASSAIPQDRPHGYTF	TGTGCCAGCAGCGCCATCCCCCAGGACAGGCCCCATGGCTACACCTTC
TRBD1	NA	TRBV7-6	TRBJ1-2	CASSLGTGGDYGYTF	TGTGCCAGCAGCTTAGGAACAGGGGGGGATTATGGCTACACCTTC
TRBD2	NA	TRBV4-1	TRBJ2-1	CASGLAGGDEQFF	TGCGCCAGCGGACTAGCGGGAGGAGATGAGCAGTTCTTC
TRBD2	NA	TRBV5-1	TRBJ2-7	CASARSGGDGSYEQYF	TGCGCCAGCGCCCGGTCTGGGGGGGACGGATCCTACGAGCAGTACTTC
NA	once	TRBV11-2	TRBJ1-2	CASSPRGRRQPNYGYTF	TGTGCCAGCAGCCCTAGGGGAAGAAGACAACCCAACTATGGCTACACCTTC
NA	NA	TRBV30	TRBJ1-2	CAWDSLYGYTF	TGTGCCTGGGACAGTCTCTATGGCTACACCTTC
TRBD2	NA	TRBV5-4	TRBJ2-5	CASSLAGGQETQYF	TGTGCCAGCAGCTTAGCGGGAGGTCAAGAGACCCAGTACTTC
NA	NA	TRBV6-1	TRBJ1-5	CASSFDRGGNQPQHF	TGTGCCAGCAGTTTCGACCGGGGGGGCAATCAGCCCCAGCATTTT
TRBD1	few	TRBV29-1	TRBJ1-1	CSVKGQSNTEAFF	TGCAGCGTTAAGGGACAGTCGAACACTGAAGCTTTCTTT
TRBD2	few	TRBV9	TRBJ2-1	CASSVGTTSGSYNEQFF	TGTGCCAGCAGCGTAGGAACGACTAGCGGGAGCTACAATGAGCAGTTCTTC
TRBD1	NA	TRBV7-9	TRBJ2-7	CASSEGQGRNYEQYF	TGTGCCAGCAGCGAAGGACAGGGTAGAAACTACGAGCAGTACTTC
NA	few	TRBV6-1	TRBJ2-3	CASRANLADTQYF	TGTGCCAGCAGAGCTAATCTAGCAGATACGCAGTATTTT
NA	NA	TRBV6-5	TRBJ2-2	CASSPVLEAGELFF	TGTGCCAGCAGCCCGGTCTTAGAGGCCGGGGAGCTGTTTTTT
TRBD1	few	TRBV5-4	TRBJ1-1	CASTTGERSTEAFF	TGTGCCAGCACCACAGGGGAGCGGAGCACTGAAGCTTTCTTT
NA	NA	TRBV6-5	TRBJ2-4	CASSYNRESVKNIQYF	TGTGCCAGCAGTTACAACCGGGAATCAGTCAAAAACATTCAGTACTTC
TRBD1	NA	TRBV6-5	TRBJ2-7	CASSSLGDSAEQYF	TGTGCCAGCAGTTCTCTAGGGGACAGCGCCGAGCAGTACTTC
NA	NA	TRBV6-5	TRBJ2-3	CASSPGHVADTQYF	TGTGCCAGCAGTCCGGGACATGTGGCAGATACGCAGTATTTT
NA	NA	TRBV19	TRBJ2-1	CASTGTYNEQFF	TGTGCCAGTACCGGGACCTACAATGAGCAGTTCTTC
TRBD2	NA	TRBV27	TRBJ2-7	CASSLGSGGPGQYF	TGTGCCAGCAGTTTGGGTAGCGGGGGGCCCGGGCAGTACTTC
NA	NA	TRBV7-8	TRBJ1-1	CASSAGTMNTEAFF	TGTGCCAGCAGCGCCGGGACTATGAACACTGAAGCTTTCTTT
TRBD1	few	TRBV27	TRBJ1-5	CASSVTGGPNQPQHF	TGTGCCAGCAGTGTCACAGGGGGCCCTAATCAGCCCCAGCATTTT